This TCR beta chain was retrieved from a study of early stage breast cancer tumors. On this clone: Its target is unknown.

Findings and limits, study-wide: Unsorted bulk genomic DNA sequencing lacked pairing and functional marker data.

Assay used: immunoSEQ multiplex PCR; TCRdb lists only in-frame clones, some missing. The sample lists around 40,000 clones, over 60% occurring once. V was pared by 5 bases and J by 2 bases, with 6 bases of the junction left unmatched. Germline CDR1 and CDR2: MNHEY and SMNVEV (reference sequence). The CDR3 contains 15 residues. The source material was blood. This receptor was identified in a person between 45 and 65 years old with breast cancer. V gene TRBV27 combines with J gene TRBJ1-2, with 9 bases that match TRBD1. CDR3 coding DNA: TGTGCCAGCAGTCCCCGGGGACAGGGAAACTATGGCTACACCTTC. The encoded protein is CASSPRGQGNYGYTF.